The present T cell receptor beta chain was sequenced within a study of CD8 T cells in ankylosing spondylitis. Study-wide points: Researchers reportedly found disease-linked clones significantly enriched in matched ankylosing spondylitis synovial fluid. Roughly eight highly homologous variants made up a TCR beta motif that seemed to typify ankylosing spondylitis blood. Certain motif variants had earlier been reported in reactive arthritis synovial fluid and blood.

The V gene's germline CDR1 is ENHRY and CDR2 SYGVKD. The CDR3 has 14 residues. Trimming took 4 bases from V and 5 from J; bases not matched to a gene: 6. TCRdb reanalysed the 5' RACE reads using MiXCR and keeps one entry per CDR3 protein. The sample includes about 310,000 distinct CDR3 sequences, around 20% of them seen just once. This clonotype occurred many times. Its antigen is not identified. The sequence was collected from a female donor with ankylosing spondylitis or in good health (not recorded which). V usage is TRBV10-3 and J usage is TRBJ1-1; 8 bases align to TRBD1. The sequencing input was blood, either unsorted or a sorted T cell fraction (not recorded which). CDR3 sequence (DNA): TGTGCCATCAGTGCCGGGACAGGAGAAACTGAAGCTTTCTTT. Encoded protein: CAISAGTGETEAFF.